This T cell receptor beta chain was obtained from a study of metastatic and nonmetastatic thyroid tumors. At the level of the study: From malignant and benign thyroid patients, repertoires in blood and in tumor or nodule tissue were compared. General study results and limits: A significant increase in TCR beta diversity was reportedly seen in malignant thyroid tumors relative to benign nodules, in blood and tumor.

TCRdb used MiXCR to call clones anew from the PCR reads. Counted here are 50,000 or so clones, about 25% occurring once; the ten biggest clones make up about 3.5%. CDR3 length: 16 amino acids. From germline, CDR1 is SGHAT and CDR2 FQDESV (reference sequence). V was clipped by 3 bases and J by 4 bases, with 17 bases between them. Patients were all untreated before their thyroid surgery. Note on this clone: Antigen: not known.

This receptor was taken from a male donor with papillary thyroid cancer or a benign thyroid nodule (not recorded which). Some clones in this sample may be carry-over from other donors' samples. What was sequenced was blood. The chain has TRBV11-1 and TRBJ2-3; the D call may be TRBD1 or TRBD2 (5 bases each). The CDR3 region is CASSFGAASSSDTQYF. The CDR3 DNA reads TGTGCCAGCAGCTTCGGGGCCGCGTCCAGTTCAGATACGCAGTATTTT.